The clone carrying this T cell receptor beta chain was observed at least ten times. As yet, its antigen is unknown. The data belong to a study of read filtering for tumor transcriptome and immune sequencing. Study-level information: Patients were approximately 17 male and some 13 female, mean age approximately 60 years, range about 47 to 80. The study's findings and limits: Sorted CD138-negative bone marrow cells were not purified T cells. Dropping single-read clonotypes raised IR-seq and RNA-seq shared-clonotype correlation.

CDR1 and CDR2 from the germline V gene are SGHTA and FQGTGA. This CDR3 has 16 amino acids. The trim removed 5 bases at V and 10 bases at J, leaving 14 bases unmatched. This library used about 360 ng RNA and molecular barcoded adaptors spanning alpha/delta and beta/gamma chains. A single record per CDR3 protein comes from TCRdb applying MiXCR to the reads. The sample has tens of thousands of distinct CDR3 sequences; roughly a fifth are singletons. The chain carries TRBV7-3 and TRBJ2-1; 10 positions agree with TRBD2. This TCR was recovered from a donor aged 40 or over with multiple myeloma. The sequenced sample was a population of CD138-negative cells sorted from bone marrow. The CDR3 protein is CASSPRRASGGQEQFF. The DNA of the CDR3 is TGTGCCAGCAGCCCCCGGCGGGCTAGCGGGGGACAAGAGCAGTTCTTC.